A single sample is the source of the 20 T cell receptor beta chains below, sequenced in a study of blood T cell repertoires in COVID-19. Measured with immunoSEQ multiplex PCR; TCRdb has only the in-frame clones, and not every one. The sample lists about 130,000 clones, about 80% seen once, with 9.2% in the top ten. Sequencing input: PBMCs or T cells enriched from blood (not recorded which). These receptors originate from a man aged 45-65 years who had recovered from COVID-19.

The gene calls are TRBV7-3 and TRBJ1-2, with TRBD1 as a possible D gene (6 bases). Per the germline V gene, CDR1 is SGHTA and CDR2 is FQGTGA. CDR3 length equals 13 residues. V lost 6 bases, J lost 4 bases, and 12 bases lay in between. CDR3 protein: CASSSGTTYGYTF. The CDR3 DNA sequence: TGTGCCAGCAGTTCCGGGACAACCTATGGCTACACCTTC.

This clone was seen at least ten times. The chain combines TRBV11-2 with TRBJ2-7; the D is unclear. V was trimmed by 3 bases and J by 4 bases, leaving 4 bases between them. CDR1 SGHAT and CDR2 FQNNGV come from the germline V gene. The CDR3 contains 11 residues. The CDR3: CASSLEYEQYF. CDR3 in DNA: TGTGCCAGCAGCTTGGAGTACGAGCAGTACTTC.

CDR3 coding DNA: TGTGCCAGCAGCCAAGATCCCCAGGGTGTTGCGAACACTGAAGCTTTCTTT. Protein: CASSQDPQGVANTEAFF. The V gene is TRBV4-2, the J gene TRBJ1-1; D possibly corresponds to TRBD1 (5 bases). The germline gives CDR1 LGHNA, CDR2 YNFKEQ. V was cut by 0 bases and J by 1 base, with 15 bases left in between. The CDR3 has 17 residues.

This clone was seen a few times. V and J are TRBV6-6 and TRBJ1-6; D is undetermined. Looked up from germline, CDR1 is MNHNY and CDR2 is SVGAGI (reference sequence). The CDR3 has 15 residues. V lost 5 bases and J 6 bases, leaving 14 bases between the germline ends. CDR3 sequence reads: CASSTTEPANSPLHF. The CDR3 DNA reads TGTGCCAGCAGTACCACAGAACCCGCTAATTCACCCCTCCACTTT.

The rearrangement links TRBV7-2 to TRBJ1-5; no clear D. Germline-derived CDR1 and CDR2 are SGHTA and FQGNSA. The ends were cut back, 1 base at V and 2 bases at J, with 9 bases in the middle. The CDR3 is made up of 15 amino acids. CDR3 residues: CASSLDLGGNQPQHF. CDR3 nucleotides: TGTGCCAGCAGCTTAGATTTGGGAGGCAATCAGCCCCAGCATTTT.

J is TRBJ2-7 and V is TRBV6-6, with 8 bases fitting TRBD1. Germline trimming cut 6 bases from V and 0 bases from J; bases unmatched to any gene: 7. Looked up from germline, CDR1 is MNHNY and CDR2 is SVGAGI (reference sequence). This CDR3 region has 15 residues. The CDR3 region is CASSPDRGVSYEQYF. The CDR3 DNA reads TGTGCCAGCAGCCCCGACAGGGGAGTCTCCTACGAGCAGTACTTC.

CDR3 loop: CASSYSTGTDEQYF. CDR3 bases: TGTGCCAGCAGCTATTCAACCGGGACAGACGAGCAGTACTTC. The genes are TRBV11-2 and TRBJ2-7, with TRBD1 matching 7 bases. Germline V gene sequence: CDR1 SGHAT, CDR2 FQNNGV. V was pared by 4 bases and J by 5 bases, with 8 bases of the junction left unmatched. CDR3 length equals 14 residues.

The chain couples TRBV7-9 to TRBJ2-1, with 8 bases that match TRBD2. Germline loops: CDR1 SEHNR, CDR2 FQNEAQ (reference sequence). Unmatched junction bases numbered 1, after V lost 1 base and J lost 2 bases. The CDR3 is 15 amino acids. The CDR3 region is CASSLGLATYNEQFF. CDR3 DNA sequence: TGTGCCAGCAGCTTAGGACTAGCGACCTACAATGAGCAGTTCTTC.

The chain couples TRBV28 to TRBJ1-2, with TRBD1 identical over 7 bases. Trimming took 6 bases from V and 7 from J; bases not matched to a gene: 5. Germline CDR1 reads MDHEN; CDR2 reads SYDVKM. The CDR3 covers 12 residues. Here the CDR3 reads CASSRQGLGYTF. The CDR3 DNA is TGTGCCAGCAGCCGACAGGGCCTTGGCTACACCTTC.

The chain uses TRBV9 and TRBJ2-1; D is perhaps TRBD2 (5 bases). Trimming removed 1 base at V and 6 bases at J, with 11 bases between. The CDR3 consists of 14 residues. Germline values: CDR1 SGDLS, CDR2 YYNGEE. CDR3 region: CASSVNSGSNEQFF. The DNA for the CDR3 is TGTGCCAGCAGCGTAAATTCGGGGTCCAATGAGCAGTTCTTC.

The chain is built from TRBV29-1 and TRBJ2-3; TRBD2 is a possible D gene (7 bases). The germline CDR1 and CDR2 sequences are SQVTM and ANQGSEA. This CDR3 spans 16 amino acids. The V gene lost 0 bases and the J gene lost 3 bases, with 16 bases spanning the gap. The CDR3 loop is CSVEDARRGATDTQYF. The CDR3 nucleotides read TGCAGCGTTGAAGATGCCCGCCGGGGGGCGACAGATACGCAGTATTTT.

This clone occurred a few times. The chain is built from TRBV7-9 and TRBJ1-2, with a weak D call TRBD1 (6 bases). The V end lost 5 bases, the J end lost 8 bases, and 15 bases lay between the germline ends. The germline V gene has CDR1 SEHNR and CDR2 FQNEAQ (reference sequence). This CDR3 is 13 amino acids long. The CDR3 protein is CASSLNRARGYTF. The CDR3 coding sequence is TGTGCCAGCAGCCTGAACAGGGCTCGGGGCTACACCTTC.

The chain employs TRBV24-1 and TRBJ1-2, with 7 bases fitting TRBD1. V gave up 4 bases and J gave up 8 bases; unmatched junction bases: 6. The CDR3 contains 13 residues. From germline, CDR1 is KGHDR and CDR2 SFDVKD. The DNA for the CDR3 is TGTGCCACCAGTGACGACAGGGCGCGGGGCTACACCTTC. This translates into CATSDDRARGYTF.

In DNA, the CDR3 is TGTGCCAGCTCACCACTCCAGGGAACAGGCTATGGCTACACCTTC. Translated, it gives CASSPLQGTGYGYTF. This chain joins TRBV18 and TRBJ1-2; possibly TRBD1 for D (5 bases). The ends were cut back, 1 base at V and 4 bases at J, with 13 bases in the middle. Germline V gives CDR1 KGHSH, CDR2 LQKENI. The CDR3 totals 15 residues. Based on the CDR3 plus reference TRBV18 and TRBJ1-2, the full variable domain is NAGVMQNPRHLVRRRGQEARLRCSPMKGHSHVYWYRQLPEEGLKFMVYLQKENIIDESGMPKERFSAEFPKEGPSILRIQQVVRGDSAAYFCASSPLQGTGYGYTFGSGTRLTVV.

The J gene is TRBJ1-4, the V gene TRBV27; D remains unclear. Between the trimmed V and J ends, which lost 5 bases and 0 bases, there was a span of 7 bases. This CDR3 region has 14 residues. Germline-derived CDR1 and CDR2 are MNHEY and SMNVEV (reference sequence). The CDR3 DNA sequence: TGTGCCAGCAGTGGGCAAGCAACTAATGAAAAACTGTTTTTT. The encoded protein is CASSGQATNEKLFF.

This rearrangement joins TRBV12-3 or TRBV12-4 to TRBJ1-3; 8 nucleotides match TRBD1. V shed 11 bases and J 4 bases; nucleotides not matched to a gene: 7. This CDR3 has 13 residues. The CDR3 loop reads CAGQGIQGNTIYF. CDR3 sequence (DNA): TGTGCCGGACAGGGAATTCAGGGAAACACCATATATTTT.

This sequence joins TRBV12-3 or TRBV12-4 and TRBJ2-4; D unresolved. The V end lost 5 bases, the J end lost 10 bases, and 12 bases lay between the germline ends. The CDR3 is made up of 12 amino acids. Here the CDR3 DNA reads TGTGCCAGCAGTCCACTGTTAGATATTCAGTACTTC. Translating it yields CASSPLLDIQYF.

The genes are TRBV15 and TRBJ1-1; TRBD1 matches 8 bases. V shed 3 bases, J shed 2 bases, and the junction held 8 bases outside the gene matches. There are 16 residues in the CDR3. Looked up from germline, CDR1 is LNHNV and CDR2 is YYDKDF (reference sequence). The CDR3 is CATSRGRTGKNTEAFF. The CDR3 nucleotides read TGTGCCACCAGCAGGGGCCGGACAGGGAAAAACACTGAAGCTTTCTTT.

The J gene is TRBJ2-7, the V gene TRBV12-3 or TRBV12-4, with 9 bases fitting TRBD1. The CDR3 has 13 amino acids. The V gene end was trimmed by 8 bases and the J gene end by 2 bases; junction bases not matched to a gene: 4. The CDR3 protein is CASAGQGPYEQYF. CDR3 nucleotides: TGTGCCAGCGCGGGACAGGGTCCCTACGAGCAGTACTTC.

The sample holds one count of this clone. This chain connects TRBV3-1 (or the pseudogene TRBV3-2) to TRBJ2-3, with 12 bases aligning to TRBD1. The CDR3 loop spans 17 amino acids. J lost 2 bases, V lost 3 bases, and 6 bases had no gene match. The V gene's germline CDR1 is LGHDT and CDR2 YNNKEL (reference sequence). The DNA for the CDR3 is TGTGCCAGCAGCCAGGATCAGGGACAGGGGGCCACAGATACGCAGTATTTT. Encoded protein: CASSQDQGQGATDTQYF.